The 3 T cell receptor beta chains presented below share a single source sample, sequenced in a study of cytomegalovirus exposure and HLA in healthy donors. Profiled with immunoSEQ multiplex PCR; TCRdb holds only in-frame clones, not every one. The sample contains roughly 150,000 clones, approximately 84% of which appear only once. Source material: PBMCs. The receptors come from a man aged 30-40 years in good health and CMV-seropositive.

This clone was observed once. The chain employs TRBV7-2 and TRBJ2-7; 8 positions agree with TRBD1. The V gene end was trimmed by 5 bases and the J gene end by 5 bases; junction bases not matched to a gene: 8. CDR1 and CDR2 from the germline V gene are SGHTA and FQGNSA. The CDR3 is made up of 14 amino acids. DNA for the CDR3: TGTGCCAGCAGCCTCAACAGGGGGTGGGACGAGCAGTACTTC. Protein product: CASSLNRGWDEQYF. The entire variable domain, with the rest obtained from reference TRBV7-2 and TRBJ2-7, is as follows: GAGVSQSPSNKVTEKGKDVELRCDPISGHTALYWYRQSLGQGLEFLIYFQGNSAPDKSGLPSDRFSAERTGGSVSTLTIQRTQQEDSAVYLCASSLNRGWDEQYFGPGTRLTVT.

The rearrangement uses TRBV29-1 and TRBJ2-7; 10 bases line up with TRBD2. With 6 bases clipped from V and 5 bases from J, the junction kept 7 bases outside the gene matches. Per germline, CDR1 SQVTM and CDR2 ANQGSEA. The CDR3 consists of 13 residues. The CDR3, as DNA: TGCAGCGTAGAAACCGGGACTAGCGACGAGCAGTACTTC. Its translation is CSVETGTSDEQYF.

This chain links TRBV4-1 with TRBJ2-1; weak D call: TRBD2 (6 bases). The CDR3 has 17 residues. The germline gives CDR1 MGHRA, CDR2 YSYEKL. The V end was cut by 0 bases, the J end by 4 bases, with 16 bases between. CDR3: CASSQEGRDSLYNEQFF. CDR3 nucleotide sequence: TGCGCCAGCAGCCAAGAGGGACGGGACTCTCTATACAATGAGCAGTTCTTC.